Following are 11 T cell receptor beta chains from one sample sequenced in a study of T cell responses to AZD1222 COVID-19 vaccine. Profiling relied on immunoSEQ multiplex PCR, and the TCRdb table lists in-frame clones only, not all of them. The profile shows 100,000 to 150,000 clones, 70% to 90% of them singletons. The sequenced sample was peripheral blood, obtained on day 0 of AZD1222 vaccination. All receptors derive from an adult in good health.

This clone appeared a few times. The V call is TRBV19, the J call TRBJ1-2; D possibly corresponds to TRBD1 (6 bases). This CDR3 comprises 14 residues. Germline V gene data show CDR1 as LNHDA and CDR2 as SQIVND (reference sequence). The V gene lost 6 bases and the J gene lost 3 bases, with 14 bases spanning the gap. The CDR3 loop is CASRAQGRDYGYTF. The CDR3 nucleotides are TGTGCCAGTAGGGCCCAGGGGCGCGACTATGGCTACACCTTC.

This chain uses TRBV6-5 with TRBJ1-1, with D tentatively TRBD1 (5 bases). Between the trimmed V and J ends, which lost 2 bases and 11 bases, there was a span of 24 bases. This CDR3 spans 16 amino acids. CDR1 is MNHEY, CDR2 SVGAGI, per germline. In nucleotides, the CDR3 is TGTGCCAGCAGTTACCAATCGGGACCGAATTTGCTGGATGCTTTCTTT. Its protein product is CASSYQSGPNLLDAFF.

V is TRBV19 and J is TRBJ1-3; D gene ambiguous. The CDR3 length is 16 residues. Germline CDR1 reads LNHDA; CDR2 reads SQIVND (reference sequence). Trimming took 7 bases from V and 0 from J, leaving 16 bases between them. The CDR3 loop is CASTQDGVSSGNTIYF. CDR3 nucleotides: TGTGCCAGTACCCAAGATGGGGTTTCCTCTGGAAACACCATATATTTT.

The chain uses TRBV19 and TRBJ2-5, with 7 bases matching TRBD1. Germline trimming cut 4 bases from V and 4 bases from J; bases unmatched to any gene: 3. CDR1 and CDR2 (germline): LNHDA, SQIVND (reference sequence). The CDR3 spans 13 residues. The CDR3 protein is CASSRDSSETQYF. The CDR3 DNA reads as TGTGCCAGTAGTAGGGACAGTTCAGAGACCCAGTACTTC.

This sequence joins TRBV11-3 and TRBJ2-1; D remains unclear. CDR3 length: 11 residues. Trimming removed 5 bases from V and 10 bases from J, with 9 bases in between. CDR1 SGHNT and CDR2 YENEEA come from the germline V gene. Here the CDR3 reads CASSRSREQFF. In nucleotides, the CDR3 is TGTGCCAGCAGCCGTTCTCGAGAGCAGTTCTTC. Variable domain in full (rest from reference TRBV11-3 and TRBJ2-1): EAGVVQSPRYKIIEKKQPVAFWCNPISGHNTLYWYLQNLGQGPELLIRYENEEAVDDSQLPKDRFSAERLKGVDSTLKIQPAELGDSAVYLCASSRSREQFFGPGTRLTVL.

The chain recombines TRBV19 with TRBJ2-2; unclear D gene. Trimming left V 6 bases short and J 5 bases short, with 10 bases between. CDR3 length equals 13 residues. Germline assignment: CDR1 LNHDA and CDR2 SQIVND (reference sequence). CDR3 DNA sequence: TGTGCCAGTAGGAAAGTTGGGACCGGGGAGCTGTTTTTT. Its protein is CASRKVGTGELFF.

This clone was detected a few times. The V and J genes are TRBV6-5 and TRBJ1-3, with D tentatively TRBD1 (5 bases). Trimming left V 6 bases short and J 4 bases short, with 10 bases between. There are 13 residues in the CDR3. The germline CDR1 and CDR2 sequences are MNHEY and SVGAGI. CDR3 in DNA: TGTGCCAGCAGGGGGGTATTGGGAAACACCATATATTTT. Protein: CASRGVLGNTIYF.

The chain joins TRBV7-9 to TRBJ1-1, with a possible D match to TRBD1 (5 bases). Trimming cost V 8 bases and J 5 bases, with 12 bases left between them. Germline CDR1 is SEHNR and CDR2 is FQNEAQ (reference sequence). The CDR3 extends over 12 amino acids. CDR3 in DNA: TGTGCCAGCCGGGACCTAGGAACTGAAGCTTTCTTT. This gives the protein CASRDLGTEAFF. Drawing the rest from reference TRBV7-9 and TRBJ1-1, the complete variable domain is DTGVSQNPRHKITKRGQNVTFRCDPISEHNRLYWYRQTLGQGPEFLTYFQNEAQLEKSRLLSDRFSAERPKGSFSTLEIQRTEQGDSAMYLCASRDLGTEAFFGQGTRLTVV.

This clone was seen once. The rearrangement joins TRBV7-2 to TRBJ1-2; D is undetermined. The germline gives CDR1 SGHTA, CDR2 FQGNSA. The CDR3 is 15 residues long. V was trimmed by 2 bases and J by 4 bases, leaving 14 bases between them. Written as DNA, the CDR3 is TGTGCCAGCAGCTTATCGTACGGTTCGGCCTATGGCTACACCTTC. This codes for CASSLSYGSAYGYTF.

The chain couples TRBV5-4 to TRBJ2-2, with unresolved D. The length of the CDR3 is 16 residues. Trimming took off 4 bases at V and 5 bases at J, with 18 bases between the two ends. CDR1 is SGHNT, CDR2 YYREEE, per germline (reference sequence). The CDR3 loop is CASSPRRDRWTGELFF. CDR3 nucleotides: TGTGCCAGCAGCCCCAGGCGTGATCGGTGGACCGGGGAGCTGTTTTTT.

A word on this clone: The junction departs from germline at one end; a sequencing error may be responsible. The chain employs TRBV5-6 and TRBJ1-1, with unresolved D. The CDR3 has 11 residues. The germline V gene has CDR1 SGHDT and CDR2 YYEEEE. In DNA form, the CDR3 reads TGTGCCAGCAGCTTGGCGGAGTCCCGTGACTTT. This codes for CASSLAESRDF.